The rows below give T cell receptor beta chains drawn from one sample of a study of T cells in Graves' hyperthyroidism and ophthalmopathy. TCRdb redid the calling of the multiplex PCR reads with MiXCR, one entry per CDR3 protein. The sample lists approximately 300,000 distinct CDR3 sequences, around 19% occurring once. The specimen was blood. Receptors originate from a man aged 45-65 years with Graves' ophthalmopathy. The CDR3 runs from the conserved cysteine through the conserved F or W. D genes are given only for firm matches. Clone size appears in some rows only: once, few, many, or a class for an expanded clone.

cdr3_length j_call d_call clone_size v_call cdr3_aa cdr3_nt
13 TRBJ1-5 NA NA TRBV28 CASSLLGQQPQHF TGTGCCAGCAGTTTATTAGGGCAGCAGCCCCAGCATTTT
16 TRBJ2-7 TRBD1 many TRBV7-3 CASSLTGTDRSYEQYF TGTGCCAGCAGCTTAACAGGGACAGACCGCTCCTACGAGCAGTACTTC
15 TRBJ2-7 TRBD1 NA TRBV5-1 CASSSTTGVSYEQYF TGCGCCAGCAGCTCTACGACAGGGGTCTCCTACGAGCAGTACTTC
15 TRBJ2-7 NA once TRBV6-1 CASKATLVGTYEQYF TGTGCCAGCAAGGCCACCCTCGTGGGAACCTACGAGCAGTACTTC
14 TRBJ2-3 NA medium-sized TRBV20-1 CSASLRSSTDTQYF TGCAGTGCTAGCTTGCGGTCTAGCACAGATACGCAGTATTTT
16 TRBJ2-1 TRBD2 many TRBV28 CASSFISLAGDNEQFF TGTGCCAGCAGTTTTATTTCGCTAGCGGGAGACAATGAGCAGTTCTTC
18 TRBJ1-1 NA many TRBV11-2 CASSLRRQASPANTEAFF TGTGCCAGCAGCTTAAGGCGCCAGGCGAGTCCGGCGAACACTGAAGCTTTCTTT
16 TRBJ2-1 TRBD2 NA TRBV30 CAWTEPGLAGLNEQFF TGTGCCTGGACCGAACCGGGACTAGCGGGACTTAATGAGCAGTTCTTC
15 TRBJ2-5 TRBD1 many TRBV28 CASSSGGRGVETQYF TGTGCCAGCAGTTCAGGGGGCCGTGGGGTAGAGACCCAGTACTTC
12 TRBJ2-7 NA NA TRBV12-3/TRBV12-4 CASSFGVHEQYF TGTGCCAGCAGTTTCGGGGTTCACGAGCAGTACTTC
14 TRBJ1-2 NA NA TRBV13 CASSKGLESRGYTF TGTGCCAGCAGCAAAGGGCTGGAATCCCGTGGCTACACCTTC
16 TRBJ1-1 NA NA TRBV9 CASSVGTRAVNTEAFF TGTGCCAGCAGCGTAGGGACAAGGGCGGTGAACACTGAAGCTTTCTTT
17 TRBJ2-3 TRBD2 NA TRBV7-8 CASSLGTSGYSTDTQYF TGTGCCAGCAGCTTAGGAACTAGCGGCTATAGCACAGATACGCAGTATTTT
14 TRBJ1-6 NA few TRBV6-1 CASRSGSSNSPLHF TGTGCCAGCAGGAGTGGGAGTTCGAATTCACCCCTCCACTTT
16 TRBJ1-6 NA many TRBV5-1 CASSWGVTGLDSPLHF TGCGCCAGCAGCTGGGGGGTGACAGGATTGGATTCACCCCTCCACTTT
13 TRBJ1-2 NA few TRBV6-1 CASSDQDLKGYTF TGTGCCAGCAGTGATCAGGATCTCAAAGGCTACACCTTC
16 TRBJ2-2 TRBD2 few TRBV29-1 CSVEVSSGSNTGELFF TGCAGCGTTGAAGTTTCTAGCGGTTCGAACACCGGGGAGCTGTTTTTT
19 TRBJ1-4 TRBD1 NA TRBV4-1 CASSQNPGQGEVTNEKLFF TGCGCCAGCAGCCAAAATCCCGGACAGGGTGAAGTAACTAATGAAAAACTGTTTTTT
17 TRBJ2-1 TRBD2 few TRBV5-8 CASSLAWSSGRGNEQFF TGTGCCAGCAGCTTGGCTTGGTCTAGCGGGAGAGGCAATGAGCAGTTCTTC
14 TRBJ2-3 NA many TRBV20-1 CSASGTQITDTQYF TGCAGTGCTTCCGGGACTCAGATCACAGATACGCAGTATTTT
17 TRBJ1-1 NA NA TRBV14 CASSQERLRRGDTEAFF TGTGCCAGCAGCCAAGAGCGCCTACGAAGGGGCGACACTGAAGCTTTCTTT
14 TRBJ1-4 NA NA TRBV28 CASSYHGEDEKLFF TGTGCCAGCAGCTATCATGGGGAGGATGAAAAACTGTTTTTT
15 TRBJ2-7 NA few TRBV9 CASSVDYSVSYEQYF TGTGCCAGCAGCGTGGATTACAGCGTATCCTACGAGCAGTACTTC
16 TRBJ2-2 NA NA TRBV12-3/TRBV12-4 CASSLGLVQVAGELFF TGTGCCAGCAGTTTAGGTTTGGTGCAAGTAGCCGGGGAGCTGTTTTTT
15 TRBJ2-3 TRBD1 many TRBV27 CASSPRQGATDTQYF TGTGCCAGCAGCCCCAGACAGGGGGCAACAGATACGCAGTATTTT